This T cell receptor (beta chain) was recovered during a study of a mutant IDH1 vaccine in newly diagnosed glioma. General study results and limits: A vaccine-induced immune response developed in 90% to 95% of the patients.

This table comes from immunoSEQ multiplex PCR, and its TCRdb copy is limited to in-frame clones, with some not included. The sample has 60,000 to 75,000 clones, 80% to 90% seen once. Indicated time point: baseline, week 1 (first vaccination visit). Treatment denoted: pre-vaccination baseline after standard-of-care therapy. Those who donated had recent WHO grade 3 or 4 IDH1-mutant, ATRX-lost astrocytomas. Note on this clone: Its target is not known.

Germline V CDR1 and CDR2: MNHEY, SVGAGI. The CDR3 sequence is 15 residues long. The V end was cut by 6 bases, the J end by 0 bases, with 15 bases between. V gene TRBV6-5 combines with J gene TRBJ2-7, with D perhaps TRBD1 (5 bases). The receptor's source is a woman between 18 and 29 years old with glioma. Some clones in this sample may be carry-over from other donors' samples. Sequencing was performed on peripheral blood mononuclear cells (PBMCs), taken from a glioma patient treated with radiotherapy, temozolomide or both. The CDR3: CASSSRTRSSYEQYF. As DNA, the CDR3 is TGTGCCAGCAGCTCCAGGACAAGGAGCTCCTACGAGCAGTACTTC.